This is a list of T cell receptor beta chains from one sample in a study of blood T cell repertoires in COVID-19. TCRdb's copy holds only in-frame clones and misses some; the assay was immunoSEQ multiplex PCR. The repertoire holds 150,000 or so clones, with around 92% as singletons. The sample taken for sequencing was peripheral blood. The receptors shown here come from a man younger than 40 with COVID-19, enrolled during active disease. CDR3s include the opening cysteine and the closing phenylalanine or tryptophan. D genes are given only for firm matches. Clone sizes are given selectively: once, few, many, or a class where the clone is expanded.

D: -; size: -; J: TRBJ2-7; V: TRBV12-5; CDR3: CASGLNRTSYEQYF; DNA: TGTGCTAGTGGTTTGAACAGGACAAGCTACGAGCAGTACTTC
D: TRBD2; size: -; J: TRBJ2-7; V: TRBV7-9; CDR3: CASRGTSGAYEQYF; DNA: TGTGCCAGCAGAGGAACTAGCGGAGCCTACGAGCAGTACTTC
D: -; size: -; J: TRBJ2-1; V: TRBV30; CDR3: CAWRIENEQFF; DNA: TGTGCCTGGAGGATCGAGAATGAGCAGTTCTTC
D: TRBD2; size: -; J: TRBJ2-1; V: TRBV7-3; CDR3: CASSPSGRSYNEQFF; DNA: TGTGCCAGCAGCCCTAGCGGGAGGTCCTACAATGAGCAGTTCTTC
D: TRBD2; size: -; J: TRBJ2-1; V: TRBV9; CDR3: CASSVGTSGQSYNEQFF; DNA: TGTGCCAGCAGCGTCGGTACTAGCGGTCAATCCTACAATGAGCAGTTCTTC
D: TRBD2; size: -; J: TRBJ2-1; V: TRBV7-9; CDR3: CASSPLAGGSYNEQFF; DNA: TGTGCCAGCAGCCCCTTAGCGGGGGGTTCCTACAATGAGCAGTTCTTC
D: TRBD1; size: once; J: TRBJ1-6; V: TRBV28; CDR3: CASSDRVANSPLHF; DNA: TGTGCCAGCAGTGACAGGGTCGCGAATTCACCCCTCCACTTT
D: -; size: few; J: TRBJ1-3; V: TRBV30; CDR3: CARLDRTAGNTIYF; DNA: TGTGCCAGATTAGACAGGACCGCTGGAAACACCATATATTTT
D: TRBD1; size: -; J: TRBJ2-3; V: TRBV2; CDR3: CASSDGDRNTDTQYF; DNA: TGTGCCAGCAGTGACGGGGACAGAAACACAGATACGCAGTATTTT
D: TRBD2; size: few; J: TRBJ2-7; V: TRBV6-1; CDR3: CASSERLAVTPYEQYF; DNA: TGTGCCAGCAGTGAAAGGCTAGCGGTTACCCCCTACGAGCAGTACTTC
D: -; size: -; J: TRBJ2-5; V: TRBV2; CDR3: CASRTGGLSGETQYF; DNA: TGTGCCAGCAGGACCGGGGGACTTAGTGGAGAGACCCAGTACTTC
D: TRBD1; size: -; J: TRBJ1-1; V: TRBV18; CDR3: CASSPETGSGTEAFF; DNA: TGTGCCAGCTCGCCCGAGACAGGGTCCGGCACTGAAGCTTTCTTT
D: -; size: once; J: TRBJ2-1; V: TRBV19; CDR3: CASSNPSRGSYNEQFF; DNA: TGTGCCAGCTCAAACCCTTCCCGGGGCTCCTACAATGAGCAGTTCTTC
D: -; size: -; J: TRBJ1-2; V: TRBV3-1/TRBV3-2; CDR3: CASSQGANGYTF; DNA: TGTGCCAGCAGCCAGGGGGCAAATGGCTACACCTTC
D: -; size: -; J: TRBJ2-1; V: TRBV4-3; CDR3: CASSQTSGKVNEQFF; DNA: TGCGCCAGCAGCCAGACCTCAGGGAAGGTAAATGAGCAGTTCTTC
D: -; size: -; J: TRBJ1-5; V: TRBV6-2/TRBV6-3; CDR3: CASSYPRERPSNQPQHF; DNA: TGTGCCAGCAGTTACCCACGGGAGAGACCTAGCAATCAGCCCCAGCATTTT
D: -; size: once; J: TRBJ2-6; V: TRBV7-2; CDR3: CASSFGQGLAGANVLTF; DNA: TGTGCCAGCAGCTTCGGGCAGGGATTAGCTGGGGCCAACGTCCTGACTTTC
D: -; size: -; J: TRBJ1-2; V: TRBV2; CDR3: CASSQDTNYGYTF; DNA: TGTGCCAGCAGCCAGGACACTAACTATGGCTACACCTTC
D: -; size: -; J: TRBJ2-3; V: TRBV29-1; CDR3: CSVVLPAPRADTQYF; DNA: TGCAGCGTTGTCCTCCCGGCCCCTCGGGCAGATACGCAGTATTTT
D: TRBD1; size: -; J: TRBJ1-1; V: TRBV6-5; CDR3: CASIGQGKRHEAFF; DNA: TGTGCCAGCATCGGACAGGGTAAACGACATGAAGCTTTCTTT
D: -; size: few; J: TRBJ2-7; V: TRBV27; CDR3: CASSHDRWHEQYF; DNA: TGTGCCAGCAGTCACGACAGGTGGCACGAGCAGTACTTC
D: -; size: -; J: TRBJ1-4; V: TRBV7-2; CDR3: CASSLGGTQANEKLFF; DNA: TGTGCCAGCAGCTTAGGGGGCACGCAGGCTAATGAAAAACTGTTTTTT
D: -; size: -; J: TRBJ2-7; V: TRBV5-1; CDR3: CASGLGRTASYEQYF; DNA: TGCGCCAGCGGCTTAGGTCGGACAGCCTCCTACGAGCAGTACTTC
D: TRBD2; size: -; J: TRBJ2-1; V: TRBV5-6; CDR3: CASSLTSGGANYNEQFF; DNA: TGTGCCAGCAGCTTGACTAGCGGGGGGGCCAACTACAATGAGCAGTTCTTC
D: -; size: -; J: TRBJ2-7; V: TRBV10-3; CDR3: CAISESKPRLPYEQYF; DNA: TGTGCCATCAGTGAGTCGAAACCGCGCCTTCCCTACGAGCAGTACTTC
D: TRBD2; size: -; J: TRBJ2-1; V: TRBV12-3/TRBV12-4; CDR3: CASRGLPYNEQFF; DNA: TGTGCCAGCAGGGGACTACCCTACAATGAGCAGTTCTTC
D: -; size: -; J: TRBJ2-7; V: TRBV15; CDR3: CATSRGGGYYEQYF; DNA: TGTGCCACCAGCAGAGGAGGGGGTTACTACGAGCAGTACTTC
D: -; size: -; J: TRBJ2-1; V: TRBV4-1; CDR3: CASSQGGRGPLFGEQFF; DNA: TGCGCCAGCAGCCAAGGTGGCAGGGGCCCTTTATTTGGAGAGCAGTTCTTC
D: -; size: -; J: TRBJ1-6; V: TRBV28; CDR3: CASSLERRLSPLHF; DNA: TGTGCCAGCAGTTTAGAGAGGAGGCTGTCACCCCTCCACTTT
D: -; size: -; J: TRBJ1-2; V: TRBV28; CDR3: CASSLFNRNYGYTF; DNA: TGTGCCAGCAGTTTATTCAACCGGAACTATGGCTACACCTTC
D: -; size: -; J: TRBJ1-6; V: TRBV25-1; CDR3: CASSDRTENSPLHF; DNA: TGTGCCAGCAGTGATCGGACAGAGAATTCACCCCTCCACTTT
D: -; size: -; J: TRBJ2-5; V: TRBV11-2; CDR3: CASSLGQAEYQETQYF; DNA: TGTGCCAGCAGCTTAGGACAGGCGGAGTACCAAGAGACCCAGTACTTC
D: -; size: -; J: TRBJ1-1; V: TRBV18; CDR3: CASSPPNSMNTEAFF; DNA: TGTGCCAGCTCACCACCGAACAGCATGAACACTGAAGCTTTCTTT
D: -; size: -; J: TRBJ2-3; V: TRBV12-3/TRBV12-4; CDR3: CASSISTDTQYF; DNA: TGTGCCAGCAGTATCTCTACGGATACGCAGTATTTT
D: TRBD2; size: -; J: TRBJ2-2; V: TRBV3-1/TRBV3-2; CDR3: CASRLAGDPGELFF; DNA: TGTGCCAGCAGACTAGCGGGGGATCCCGGGGAGCTGTTTTTT
D: TRBD1; size: -; J: TRBJ2-2; V: TRBV7-3; CDR3: CASSPGGTGGYTGELFF; DNA: TGTGCCAGCAGCCCCGGCGGGACAGGGGGCTACACCGGGGAGCTGTTTTTT
D: TRBD2; size: once; J: TRBJ2-6; V: TRBV9; CDR3: CASTWTSDGSGANVLTF; DNA: TGTGCCAGCACCTGGACTAGCGACGGCTCTGGGGCCAACGTCCTGACTTTC
D: TRBD1; size: -; J: TRBJ2-2; V: TRBV7-8; CDR3: CASSSAGQVNTGELFF; DNA: TGTGCCAGCAGCTCCGCGGGACAGGTGAACACCGGGGAGCTGTTTTTT
D: TRBD1; size: -; J: TRBJ1-1; V: TRBV7-9; CDR3: CASSDTGGPTEAFF; DNA: TGTGCCAGCAGCGATACAGGGGGCCCCACTGAAGCTTTCTTT
D: -; size: -; J: TRBJ2-1; V: TRBV27; CDR3: CASSFRGREQFF; DNA: TGTGCCAGCAGTTTCAGAGGTAGAGAGCAGTTCTTC
D: -; size: -; J: TRBJ2-1; V: TRBV10-3; CDR3: CAISESTGMSQWYEQFF; DNA: TGTGCCATCAGTGAGAGTACAGGGATGAGTCAATGGTATGAGCAGTTCTTC
D: -; size: -; J: TRBJ2-2; V: TRBV5-6; CDR3: CASRRGAGATGELFF; DNA: TGTGCCAGCAGACGGGGGGCGGGAGCCACCGGGGAGCTGTTTTTT
D: -; size: -; J: TRBJ1-5; V: TRBV19; CDR3: CARGSGYSNQPQHF; DNA: TGTGCCAGAGGGTCGGGGTATAGCAATCAGCCCCAGCATTTT
D: -; size: -; J: TRBJ2-7; V: TRBV4-1; CDR3: CASSHAPGQVAYEQYF; DNA: TGCGCCAGCAGCCATGCCCCTGGGCAGGTTGCCTACGAGCAGTACTTC
D: -; size: few; J: TRBJ1-1; V: TRBV10-3; CDR3: CAISRGEDTEAFF; DNA: TGTGCCATCAGTCGGGGGGAGGACACTGAAGCTTTCTTT
D: -; size: -; J: TRBJ1-5; V: TRBV4-3; CDR3: CASSPAGDGQPQHF; DNA: TGCGCCAGCAGCCCGGCAGGGGACGGTCAGCCCCAGCATTTT
D: TRBD1; size: -; J: TRBJ2-7; V: TRBV5-4; CDR3: CASSQLGTGYSYEQYF; DNA: TGTGCCAGCAGCCAACTCGGGACAGGGTACTCCTACGAGCAGTACTTC
D: TRBD2; size: many; J: TRBJ2-5; V: TRBV14; CDR3: CASSHLSGRASKETQYF; DNA: TGTGCCAGCAGCCACCTTAGCGGGAGGGCATCAAAAGAGACCCAGTACTTC
D: TRBD1; size: -; J: TRBJ2-2; V: TRBV7-2; CDR3: CASSLGIGQGYTGELFF; DNA: TGTGCCAGCAGCTTAGGGATCGGACAGGGATACACCGGGGAGCTGTTTTTT
D: TRBD1; size: once; J: TRBJ1-2; V: TRBV4-1; CDR3: CASSQGPGGYGYTF; DNA: TGCGCCAGCAGCCAAGGACCAGGGGGTTATGGCTACACCTTC